These 17 T cell receptor beta chains were sequenced from one sample in a study of blood T cell repertoires in COVID-19. The protocol was immunoSEQ multiplex PCR, while the TCRdb copy is restricted to in-frame clones and leaves out a portion. This table has roughly 73,000 clones, roughly 91% appearing once. The sequencing input was peripheral blood. All receptors come from a human donor in a cohort sampled during active COVID-19.

The chain carries TRBV12-5 and TRBJ1-1, with 8 bases that match TRBD1. CDR1 and CDR2 (germline): LGHNT, FRNRAP. The CDR3 covers 14 residues. After removal of 6 bases from V and 1 base from J, the junction contained 4 bases not matched to a gene. CDR3 sequence reads: CASGLTGGNTEAFF. The CDR3, as DNA: TGTGCTAGTGGGCTAACAGGGGGGAACACTGAAGCTTTCTTT.

V and J are TRBV10-3 and TRBJ2-2; 8 positions match TRBD2. This CDR3 spans 15 amino acids. Germline V lookup: CDR1 ENHRY, CDR2 SYGVKD. After removal of 4 bases from V and 2 bases from J, the junction contained 3 bases not matched to a gene. The CDR3 region has the DNA TGTGCCATCAGTGTCGGGGGGGCCAACACCGGGGAGCTGTTTTTT. Its translation: CAISVGGANTGELFF.

This chain joins TRBV5-1 and TRBJ1-5; no firm D call. The germline gives CDR1 SGHRS, CDR2 YFSETQ. Trimming left V 0 bases short and J 0 bases short, with 4 bases between. CDR3 size: 14 residues. CDR3 protein: CASSLDSSNQPQHF. CDR3 DNA sequence: TGCGCCAGCAGCTTGGACAGTAGCAATCAGCCCCAGCATTTT.

The chain carries TRBV5-1 and TRBJ2-1; 10 bases match TRBD1. The length of the CDR3 is 16 residues. CDR1 SGHRS and CDR2 YFSETQ come from the germline V gene. Unmatched junction bases numbered 8, after V lost 4 bases and J lost 4 bases. The CDR3 loop reads CASSLERGQGYNEQFF. As DNA, the CDR3 is TGCGCCAGCAGCCTTGAGAGGGGACAGGGGTACAATGAGCAGTTCTTC.

This sequence joins TRBV30 and TRBJ1-3; D not resolved. This CDR3 has 12 residues. CDR1 and CDR2 from the germline V gene are GTSNPN and SVGIG (reference sequence). V lost 0 bases and J lost 4, with 4 bases in between. Here the CDR3 DNA reads TGTGCCTGGAGTGTAGAGGGAAACACCATATATTTT. As protein: CAWSVEGNTIYF.

The V call is TRBV11-3, the J call TRBJ2-3; 8 nucleotides align to TRBD2. Germline assignment: CDR1 SGHNT and CDR2 YENEEA. This CDR3 region has 15 residues. With 1 base clipped from V and 4 bases from J, the junction kept 4 bases outside the gene matches. CDR3 in DNA: TGTGCCAGCAGCTTAGTAAGCGGGAGAGCAGATACGCAGTATTTT. This gives the protein CASSLVSGRADTQYF.

This rearrangement joins TRBV29-1 to TRBJ2-7, with 8 bases fitting TRBD2. The CDR3 runs 15 residues. Trimming took 1 base from V and 4 from J; bases not matched to a gene: 9. CDR1 and CDR2 from the germline V gene are SQVTM and ANQGSEA. The CDR3 protein is CSVEVGTGGPYEQYF. Written as DNA, the CDR3 is TGCAGCGTTGAAGTAGGAACGGGAGGGCCTTACGAGCAGTACTTC.

The chain couples TRBV27 to TRBJ1-5; a weak D match, TRBD1 (6 bases). Germline CDR1 reads MNHEY; CDR2 reads SMNVEV (reference sequence). V was cut by 3 bases and J by 3 bases, with 9 bases left in between. The CDR3 length is 14 residues. CDR3 sequence (DNA): TGTGCCAGCAGTTTTTGGGGGCTCAATCAGCCCCAGCATTTT. Protein: CASSFWGLNQPQHF.

This sequence joins TRBV5-1 and TRBJ2-5, with 9 bases aligning to TRBD1. CDR1 is SGHRS, CDR2 YFSETQ, per germline. Trimming cost V 7 bases and J 4 bases; bases outside gene matches: 5. The CDR3 has 13 residues. Here the CDR3 reads CASGDRVVETQYF. The CDR3 DNA reads TGCGCCAGCGGGGACAGGGTAGTAGAGACCCAGTACTTC. Complete variable domain (other parts from reference TRBV5-1 and TRBJ2-5): KAGVTQTPRYLIKTRGQQVTLSCSPISGHRSVSWYQQTPGQGLQFLFEYFSETQRNKGNFPGRFSGRQFSNSRSEMNVSTLELGDSALYLCASGDRVVETQYFGPGTRLLVL.

J is TRBJ2-3 and V is TRBV24-1; the match to TRBD2 covers 9 bases. The length of the CDR3 is 16 residues. After removal of 4 bases from V and 0 bases from J, the junction contained 4 bases not matched to a gene. The germline gives CDR1 KGHDR, CDR2 SFDVKD. The CDR3 here is CATSDRTSVSTDTQYF. The CDR3 DNA reads TGTGCCACCAGTGACCGGACTAGCGTCAGCACAGATACGCAGTATTTT.

This chain uses TRBV5-1 with TRBJ2-5; TRBD2 matches 10 bases. This CDR3 has 16 residues. Losses at the gene ends were 3 bases for V and 5 bases for J; bases not matched to a gene: 10. Germline V gives CDR1 SGHRS, CDR2 YFSETQ. The CDR3 DNA sequence: TGCGCCAGCAGCTATCGAGGGACTAGCGCGGTGGAGACCCAGTACTTC. Translated: CASSYRGTSAVETQYF.

The CDR3 region has the DNA TGTGCCAGCAGCCTCCAGGCGACAGGCCCAGAGACCCAGTACTTC. Translated, it gives CASSLQATGPETQYF. The chain carries TRBV3-1 (or the pseudogene TRBV3-2) and TRBJ2-5; possible D gene TRBD1, 6 bases. CDR3 length: 15 residues. Trimming stripped 4 bases from V and 4 bases from J, with 16 bases between. Looked up from germline, CDR1 is LGHDT and CDR2 is YNNKEL (reference sequence).

This chain uses TRBV6-5 with TRBJ1-2, with 9 bases aligning to TRBD1. Germline lookup yields CDR1 MNHEY and CDR2 SVGAGI. The CDR3 consists of 15 residues. V shed 7 bases, J shed 4 bases, and the junction held 10 bases outside the gene matches. As DNA, the CDR3 is TGTGCCAGCAAACATCCGGGACAGGGTTTCTATGGCTACACCTTC. Amino acids: CASKHPGQGFYGYTF.

This rearrangement joins TRBV7-9 to TRBJ2-1; TRBD1 matches at 8 bases. This CDR3 comprises 14 residues. The trim removed 5 bases at V and 5 bases at J, leaving 5 bases unmatched. Germline V gene data show CDR1 as SEHNR and CDR2 as FQNEAQ (reference sequence). Here the CDR3 DNA reads TGTGCCAGCAGCATCGGGACAGGTAACAATGAGCAGTTCTTC. This codes for CASSIGTGNNEQFF. The full variable domain, its missing parts supplied by reference TRBV7-9 and TRBJ2-1, is DTGVSQNPRHKITKRGQNVTFRCDPISEHNRLYWYRQTLGQGPEFLTYFQNEAQLEKSRLLSDRFSAERPKGSFSTLEIQRTEQGDSAMYLCASSIGTGNNEQFFGPGTRLTVL.

The genes are TRBV15 and TRBJ1-1; D is unresolved. This CDR3 is 14 amino acids long. Per germline, CDR1 LNHNV and CDR2 YYDKDF (reference sequence). Trimming stripped 2 bases from V and 0 bases from J, with 7 bases between. This CDR3 reads CATSRPNMNTEAFF. The CDR3 nucleotides read TGTGCCACCAGCAGACCCAACATGAACACTGAAGCTTTCTTT.

The J gene is TRBJ2-7, the V gene TRBV6-1, with TRBD1 identical over 8 bases. This CDR3 region has 15 residues. The V segment lost 3 bases and the J segment 2 bases; nucleotides outside the gene matches: 6. Germline V gene lookup returns CDR1 MNHNS and CDR2 SASEGT. CDR3 sequence reads: CASSEPGQVPYEQYF. CDR3 DNA sequence: TGTGCCAGCAGTGAGCCGGGACAGGTCCCCTACGAGCAGTACTTC.

The chain couples TRBV9 to TRBJ1-3; D not resolved. The CDR3 spans 18 residues. The V gene lost 2 bases and the J gene lost 0 bases, with 18 bases spanning the gap. Germline-derived CDR1 and CDR2 are SGDLS and YYNGEE. The CDR3 DNA reads as TGTGCCAGCAGCGTCGGATCCGGGAGCCCCTACTCTGGAAACACCATATATTTT. The encoded protein is CASSVGSGSPYSGNTIYF.